This is a list of T cell receptor beta chains from one sample in a study of T cells in localized non-small cell lung cancer. Some clones are missing from TCRdb's copy, which holds only in-frame ones; the method was immunoSEQ multiplex PCR. The sample yields 9,500 to 11,000 clones, more than 90% seen once. Sample: peripheral blood, taken before any cancer treatment. The receptors were sampled from a male donor at least 60 years old with stage III lung adenocarcinoma. The CDR3 runs from the conserved cysteine through the conserved F or W. D genes are given only for firm matches. Clone size is stated in some rows and not others, as once, few, many or a class when expanded.

cdr3_length	d_call	clone_size	j_call	v_call	cdr3_nt	cdr3_aa
13	.	.	TRBJ2-7	TRBV18	TGTGCCAGCTCACCGATATATCTGGGGGAGCAGTACTTC	CASSPIYLGEQYF
12	.	.	TRBJ1-5	TRBV28	TGTGCCAGCACAGGGGGCAATCAGCCCCAGCATTTT	CASTGGNQPQHF
16	TRBD1	.	TRBJ1-3	TRBV9	TGTGCCAGCAGCCCGACGGGACAGGGTGTAGGAAACACCATATATTTT	CASSPTGQGVGNTIYF
14	.	.	TRBJ1-1	TRBV5-1	TGCGCCAGCAGCTTTTCCGGACCTAACACTGAAGCTTTCTTT	CASSFSGPNTEAFF
14	.	.	TRBJ2-5	TRBV7-9	TGTGCCAGCAGCTTAGAGGCCTCACTGGAGACCCAGTACTTC	CASSLEASLETQYF
15	TRBD1	.	TRBJ1-1	TRBV5-4	TGTGCCAGCAGCTTGGCCGGGACAGGGGGAACTGAAGCTTTCTTT	CASSLAGTGGTEAFF
16	TRBD2	.	TRBJ2-1	TRBV4-2	TGTGCCAGCACCGCGGGGGGCCAGGGTTCCTACAATGAGCAGTTCTTC	CASTAGGQGSYNEQFF
16	TRBD1	.	TRBJ1-2	TRBV5-1	TGCGCCAGCAGCTTGGGAATGGGGACAGCTAACTATGGCTACACCTTC	CASSLGMGTANYGYTF
15	.	.	TRBJ1-5	TRBV28	TGTGCCAGCAGTCCCGGCAGTATCGGCAATCAGCCCCAGCATTTT	CASSPGSIGNQPQHF
16	.	once	TRBJ2-2	TRBV7-8	TGTGCCAGCAGCTTACTTGGGGGGCATCAATCCGGGGAGCTGTTTTTT	CASSLLGGHQSGELFF
15	.	.	TRBJ2-7	TRBV18	TGTGCCAGCTCACCGTCACAGGGGAGGTCATCCGAGCAGTACTTC	CASSPSQGRSSEQYF
15	TRBD1	.	TRBJ2-1	TRBV7-9	TGTGCCAGCAGCTTAGTAGGGACAGGGGTGGATGAGCAGTTCTTC	CASSLVGTGVDEQFF
17	TRBD1	once	TRBJ2-5	TRBV27	TGTGCCAGCAGTTTCTCGCCTCCGGGACAGGGGAGGGAGACCCAGTACTTC	CASSFSPPGQGRETQYF
15	TRBD1	.	TRBJ1-2	TRBV7-6	TGTGCCAGCAGCTCCAACCTTGGTGGACAGGGCGGCTACGCCTTC	CASSSNLGGQGGYAF
14	.	once	TRBJ1-1	TRBV27	TGTGCCAGCAGTCCCCGGGCCTTGAACACTGAAGCTTTCTTT	CASSPRALNTEAFF